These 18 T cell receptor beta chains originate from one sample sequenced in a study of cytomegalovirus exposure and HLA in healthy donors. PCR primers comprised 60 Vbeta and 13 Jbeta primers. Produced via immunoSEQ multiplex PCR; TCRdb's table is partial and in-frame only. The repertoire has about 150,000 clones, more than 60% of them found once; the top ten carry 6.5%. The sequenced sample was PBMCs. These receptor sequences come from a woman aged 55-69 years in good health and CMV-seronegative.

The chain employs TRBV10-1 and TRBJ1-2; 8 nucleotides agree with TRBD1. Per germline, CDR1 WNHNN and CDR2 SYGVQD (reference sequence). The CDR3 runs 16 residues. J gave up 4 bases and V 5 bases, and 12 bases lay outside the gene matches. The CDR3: CASSHSRTGRTYGYTF. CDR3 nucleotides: TGCGCCAGCAGTCATAGTAGGACAGGGCGCACCTATGGCTACACCTTC.

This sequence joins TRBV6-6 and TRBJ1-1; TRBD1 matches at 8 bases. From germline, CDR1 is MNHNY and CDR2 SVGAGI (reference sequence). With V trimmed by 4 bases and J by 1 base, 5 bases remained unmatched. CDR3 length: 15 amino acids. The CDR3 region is CASSFTGGRNTEAFF. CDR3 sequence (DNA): TGTGCCAGCAGTTTTACAGGGGGGAGGAACACTGAAGCTTTCTTT.

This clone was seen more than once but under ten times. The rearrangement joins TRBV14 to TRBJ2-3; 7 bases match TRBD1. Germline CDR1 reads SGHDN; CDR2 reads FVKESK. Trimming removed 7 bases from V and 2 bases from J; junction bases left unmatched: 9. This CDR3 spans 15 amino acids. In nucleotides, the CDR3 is TGTGCCAGCAAAGGACAGGTCAGCGCCACAGATACGCAGTATTTT. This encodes CASKGQVSATDTQYF. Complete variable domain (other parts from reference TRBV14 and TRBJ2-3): EAGVTQFPSHSVIEKGQTVTLRCDPISGHDNLYWYRRVMGKEIKFLLHFVKESKQDESGMPNNRFLAERTGGTYSTLKVQPAELEDSGVYFCASKGQVSATDTQYFGPGTRLTVL.

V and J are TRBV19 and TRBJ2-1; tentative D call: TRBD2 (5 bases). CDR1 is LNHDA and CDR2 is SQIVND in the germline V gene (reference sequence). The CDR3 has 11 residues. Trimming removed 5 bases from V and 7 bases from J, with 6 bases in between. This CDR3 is CASSRRNEQFF. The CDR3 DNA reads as TGTGCCAGTAGTCGGAGGAATGAGCAGTTCTTC. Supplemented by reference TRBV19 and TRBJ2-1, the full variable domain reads DGGITQSPKYLFRKEGQNVTLSCEQNLNHDAMYWYRQDPGQGLRLIYYSQIVNDFQKGDIAEGYSVSREKKESFPLTVTSAQKNPTAFYLCASSRRNEQFFGPGTRLTVL.

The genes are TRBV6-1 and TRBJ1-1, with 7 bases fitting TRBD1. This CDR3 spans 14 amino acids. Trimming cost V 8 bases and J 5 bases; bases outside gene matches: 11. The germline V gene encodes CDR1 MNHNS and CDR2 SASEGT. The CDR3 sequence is CASLRTGAGTEAFF. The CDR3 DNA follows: TGTGCCAGCTTGAGAACAGGGGCGGGAACTGAAGCTTTCTTT.

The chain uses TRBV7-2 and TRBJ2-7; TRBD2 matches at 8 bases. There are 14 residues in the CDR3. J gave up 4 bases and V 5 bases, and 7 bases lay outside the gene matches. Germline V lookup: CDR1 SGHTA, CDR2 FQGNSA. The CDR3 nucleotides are TGTGCCAGCAGCCTAGGGGCGGGGGGATACGAGCAGTACTTC. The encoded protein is CASSLGAGGYEQYF. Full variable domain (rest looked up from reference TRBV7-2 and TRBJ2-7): GAGVSQSPSNKVTEKGKDVELRCDPISGHTALYWYRQSLGQGLEFLIYFQGNSAPDKSGLPSDRFSAERTGGSVSTLTIQRTQQEDSAVYLCASSLGAGGYEQYFGPGTRLTVT.

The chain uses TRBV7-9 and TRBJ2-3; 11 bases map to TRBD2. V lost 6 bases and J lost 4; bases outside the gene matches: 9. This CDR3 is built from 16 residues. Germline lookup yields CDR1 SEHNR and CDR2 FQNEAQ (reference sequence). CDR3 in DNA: TGTGCCAGCAGTAGGGGAACTAGCGGGAGTTCAGATACGCAGTATTTT. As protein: CASSRGTSGSSDTQYF.

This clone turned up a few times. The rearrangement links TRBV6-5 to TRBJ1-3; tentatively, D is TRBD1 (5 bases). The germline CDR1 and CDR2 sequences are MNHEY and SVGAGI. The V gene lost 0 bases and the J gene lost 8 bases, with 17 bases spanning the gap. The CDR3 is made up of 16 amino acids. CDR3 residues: CASSYSIKGRVHTIYF. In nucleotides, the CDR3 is TGTGCCAGCAGTTACTCGATCAAGGGCAGGGTACACACCATATATTTT.

This CDR3 is CASSQRTGGTNEQFF. In DNA form, the CDR3 reads TGCGCCAGCAGCCAAAGGACCGGGGGAACCAATGAGCAGTTCTTC. The rearrangement links TRBV4-3 to TRBJ2-1, with D possibly TRBD2 on 6 matching bases. This CDR3 is built from 15 residues. In germline, CDR1 is LGHNA, CDR2 YSLEER. Trimming left V 2 bases short and J 6 bases short, with 14 bases between.

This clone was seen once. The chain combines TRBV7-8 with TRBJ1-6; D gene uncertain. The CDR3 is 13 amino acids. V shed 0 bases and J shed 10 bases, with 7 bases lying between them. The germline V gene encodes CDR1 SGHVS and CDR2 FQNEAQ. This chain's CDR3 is CASSLAEESPLHF. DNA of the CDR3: TGTGCCAGCAGCTTAGCTGAGGAATCACCCCTCCACTTT.

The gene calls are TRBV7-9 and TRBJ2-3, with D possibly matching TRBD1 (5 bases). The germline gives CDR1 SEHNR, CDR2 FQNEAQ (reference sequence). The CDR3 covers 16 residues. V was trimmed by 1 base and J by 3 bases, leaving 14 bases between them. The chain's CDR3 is CASSLGRGSWTDTQYF. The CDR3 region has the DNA TGTGCCAGCAGCTTAGGAAGGGGTTCGTGGACAGATACGCAGTATTTT.

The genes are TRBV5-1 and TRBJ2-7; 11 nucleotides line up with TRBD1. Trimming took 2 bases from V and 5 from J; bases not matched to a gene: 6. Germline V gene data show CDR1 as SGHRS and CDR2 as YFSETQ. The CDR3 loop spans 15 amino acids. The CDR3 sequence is CASSFRGTGGNEQYF. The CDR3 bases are TGCGCCAGCAGCTTCCGGGGGACAGGGGGGAACGAGCAGTACTTC.

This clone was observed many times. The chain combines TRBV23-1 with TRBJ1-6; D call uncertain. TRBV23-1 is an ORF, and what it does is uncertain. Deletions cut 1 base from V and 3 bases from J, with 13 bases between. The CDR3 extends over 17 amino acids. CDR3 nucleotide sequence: TGCGCCAGCAGTCAATTGCAGCGAGAGGACTATAATTCACCCCTCCACTTT. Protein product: CASSQLQREDYNSPLHF.

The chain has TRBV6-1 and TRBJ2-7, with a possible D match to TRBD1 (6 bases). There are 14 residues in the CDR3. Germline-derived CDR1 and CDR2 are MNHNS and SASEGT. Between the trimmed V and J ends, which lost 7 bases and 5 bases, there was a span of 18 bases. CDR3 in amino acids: CASKYRDPRDEQYF. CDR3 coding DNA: TGTGCCAGCAAGTACAGGGACCCCCGGGACGAGCAGTACTTC.

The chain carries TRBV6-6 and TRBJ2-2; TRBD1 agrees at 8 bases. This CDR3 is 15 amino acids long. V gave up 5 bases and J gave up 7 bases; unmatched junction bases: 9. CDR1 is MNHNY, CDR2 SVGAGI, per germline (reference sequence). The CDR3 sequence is CASSPGQGVVGELFF. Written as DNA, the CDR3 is TGTGCCAGCAGTCCTGGACAGGGAGTGGTCGGGGAGCTGTTTTTT.

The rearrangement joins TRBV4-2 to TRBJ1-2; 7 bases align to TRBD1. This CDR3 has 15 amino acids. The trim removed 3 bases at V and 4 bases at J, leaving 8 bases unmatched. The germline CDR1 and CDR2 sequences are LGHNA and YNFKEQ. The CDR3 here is CASSQGTGAAYGYTF. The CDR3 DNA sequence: TGTGCCAGCAGCCAGGGTACAGGGGCGGCCTATGGCTACACCTTC.

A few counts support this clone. The CDR3 reads CATPTGGVHEQYF. The CDR3 bases are TGTGCCACCCCGACAGGGGGCGTCCACGAGCAGTACTTC. This rearrangement joins TRBV7-8 to TRBJ2-7; TRBD1 matches 10 bases. Trimming removed 10 bases from V and 5 bases from J; junction bases left unmatched: 8. CDR1 and CDR2 (germline): SGHVS, FQNEAQ. The CDR3 runs to 13 residues.

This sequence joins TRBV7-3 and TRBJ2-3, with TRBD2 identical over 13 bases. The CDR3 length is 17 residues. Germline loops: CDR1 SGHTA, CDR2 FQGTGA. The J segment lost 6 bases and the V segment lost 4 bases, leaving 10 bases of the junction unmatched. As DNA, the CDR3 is TGTGCCAGCAGCTCCACCTCGGGACTAGCGGGGACGGATACGCAGTATTTT. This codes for CASSSTSGLAGTDTQYF.